Listed below are T cell receptor beta chains from one sample, sequenced in a study of regulatory T cells in long-lasting Graves disease. From the multiplex PCR reads, TCRdb called clonotypes with MiXCR, one entry per CDR3 protein. The sample lists more than 450,000 distinct CDR3 sequences; around 15% were seen once. The sample also formed part of further work on T cells in Graves' hyperthyroidism and ophthalmopathy.

The sample was peripheral blood mononuclear cells (PBMCs), taken at new diagnosis, from a patient treated with antithyroid drugs. The receptors come from a man aged 40-50 years with Graves disease. CDR3s leave out the opening cysteine and the closing phenylalanine or tryptophan. The D gene is left open where the match is weak.

J gene	D gene	V gene	CDR3 protein
TRBJ1-4	TRBD1	TRBV28	VTGQTNEKLF
TRBJ2-6	NA	TRBV5-5	ASSLDRVGSGANVLT
TRBJ2-1	NA	TRBV11-2	ASSPSRGNYNEQF
NA	TRBD2	TRBV6-1	ASTHRGGEGQETQY
TRBJ1-2	NA	TRBV3-1	ASSQDLVGGYGYT
TRBJ2-3	TRBD2	TRBV15	ATSGYGTSGNTDTQY
TRBJ1-6	NA	TRBV11-2	ASSIPGLLTIH
TRBJ1-5	NA	TRBV20-1	SINVGTSQPQH
TRBJ1-1	TRBD1	TRBV28	ASRKDRGGYTEAF
TRBJ2-7	TRBD2	TRBV20-1	SARVESGRAEEQY
TRBJ2-1	TRBD2	TRBV11-3	ARTSGRAYNEQF
TRBJ1-1	NA	TRBV20-1	SSTDQLNTEAF
TRBJ1-6	TRBD1	TRBV12-3/TRBV12-4	ASSPAGQGSPLH
TRBJ1-1	NA	TRBV28	ASSLSDTDTEAF
TRBJ1-1	NA	TRBV14	ASSQWVDRNTEAF
TRBJ2-1	TRBD1	TRBV29-1	SGRDRDYNEQF
TRBJ2-7	NA	TRBV9	ASSVVGSGEQY
TRBJ2-7	NA	TRBV6-1	ASRESGSYEQY
TRBJ2-7	TRBD2	TRBV10-3	AISESSGSRGEQY
TRBJ2-1	NA	TRBV7-2	ASSTDTLSYNEQF
TRBJ2-3	NA	TRBV10-3	AIKGASPDTQY
TRBJ2-7	TRBD1	TRBV28	ASSPNPGTGSSYEQY
TRBJ2-4	NA	TRBV28	ASSSTGTLKNIQY
TRBJ1-2	NA	TRBV18	ASSAGPGGRIT
TRBJ2-7	TRBD1	TRBV10-3	AISESGAGGGREQY
TRBJ2-3	TRBD2	TRBV20-1	SAYPIAGRTDTQY
TRBJ2-1	TRBD2	TRBV20-1	SKVLAGSYNEQF
TRBJ2-3	NA	TRBV12-3/TRBV12-4	ASSTQDSLFSTDTQY
TRBJ2-1	TRBD2	TRBV7-9	ASRGGTSGRLSSYNEQF
TRBJ2-1	NA	TRBV20-1	SARDSSHSTDNEQF
TRBJ2-1	TRBD2	TRBV20-1	SARDHLGTSGNYNEQF
TRBJ1-2	TRBD1	TRBV28	ASSLFGTGYGYT
TRBJ1-5	NA	TRBV11-2	ASSLSFGSNQPQH
TRBJ2-7	TRBD2	TRBV20-1	SADGLAGFPYEQY
TRBJ1-1	TRBD1	TRBV2	ASSYRQGLEAF
TRBJ2-1	NA	TRBV7-9	ASSGGLAPNEQF
TRBJ2-1	NA	TRBV6-2/TRBV6-3	ASSELTSYNEQF
TRBJ2-1	NA	TRBV3-1	ASSPRTVSYNEQF
TRBJ2-7	TRBD1	TRBV3-1	VSSPRDRDYEQY
TRBJ2-5	NA	TRBV20-1	SAPSLGSQETQY
TRBJ2-2	TRBD2	TRBV30	AWNGRDPGELF
TRBJ2-1	NA	TRBV11-1	ASSLGRGNEQF
TRBJ2-3	NA	TRBV2	ASSGERTDTQY
TRBJ2-7	TRBD2	TRBV4-1	ASSQGGIAGGLYEQY
TRBJ2-3	TRBD1	TRBV9	ASSVGGTGLSYTQY
TRBJ2-7	TRBD1	TRBV2	ASYGQGANEQY
TRBJ2-3	TRBD1	TRBV28	ASRQGGEDTQY
TRBJ2-3	NA	TRBV10-3	AIRRGLHTDTQY
TRBJ2-2	TRBD1	TRBV2	ASRAGTAGELF
TRBJ2-6	TRBD1	TRBV7-9	ASSPDQRQGLSSGANVLT
TRBJ1-1	TRBD1	TRBV5-1	ASNRDRPNTEAF
TRBJ1-2	TRBD1	TRBV3-1	ASSQEGLGQGLYGYT